This section outlines one T cell receptor beta chain sequence together with its context. This sample was taken from a study of blood T cell repertoires in COVID-19. Across the study: Samples came from the United States, Italy and Spain, spanning acute and convalescent COVID-19. T cells, B-cell-depleted T cells, or PBMCs supplied cDNA or gDNA.

V shed 5 bases and J 4 bases; nucleotides not matched to a gene: 8. In germline, CDR1 is MNHEY, CDR2 SMNVEV (reference sequence). This CDR3 is 15 amino acids long. Seattle researchers signed up patients amid active infection and tracked them longitudinally. Original analysis: Cell counts per sample came from amplifying reference gene primers. Sequencing was performed with immunoSEQ multiplex PCR; in TCRdb, only in-frame clones are kept and a portion is missing. That table gives V, J and clone size, and the DNA gave D and trimming. The table includes more than 200,000 clones, 85% to 90% detected once. The sequence came from a man aged 50 or older with COVID-19, enrolled during active disease. Specimen: peripheral blood. The V gene is TRBV27, the J gene TRBJ1-5, with 7 bases matching TRBD1. Here the CDR3 reads CASSPDTGANQPQHF. The CDR3 DNA is TGTGCCAGCAGTCCAGATACAGGGGCGAATCAGCCCCAGCATTTT.